One and the same sample provided the 17 T cell receptor beta chains below, sequenced in a study of T cell changes during pregnancy in multiple sclerosis. Method: immunoSEQ multiplex PCR; TCRdb's copy keeps in-frame clones and lacks some. This table holds about 97,000 clones, less than 95% found once. Sequencing used peripheral blood, obtained in the second trimester of pregnancy. These receptors all stem from a female donor in good health, enrolled as a control in a pregnancy study.

The chain recombines TRBV4-3 with TRBJ1-3, with 10 bases lining up with TRBD1. Per germline, CDR1 LGHNA and CDR2 YSLEER. The CDR3 has 15 amino acids. The J segment lost 3 bases and the V segment lost 4 bases, leaving 3 bases of the junction unmatched. The CDR3 region is CASSLWDRGGNTIYF. Written as DNA, the CDR3 is TGCGCCAGCAGCCTCTGGGACAGGGGTGGAAACACCATATATTTT.

The chain joins TRBV9 to TRBJ2-3; 8 bases fit TRBD1. Per the germline V gene, CDR1 is SGDLS and CDR2 is YYNGEE. J lost 1 base, V lost 4 bases, and 14 bases had no gene match. The CDR3 is 18 amino acids. The chain's CDR3 is CASSPTPGGAFRTDTQYF. CDR3 bases: TGTGCCAGCAGCCCCACACCAGGGGGCGCTTTTCGCACAGATACGCAGTATTTT.

This clone was detected once. The chain links TRBV27 to TRBJ1-2; tentatively, D is TRBD1 (5 bases). CDR3 length: 14 amino acids. V lost 5 bases, J lost 4 bases, and 14 bases lay in between. Germline V CDR1 and CDR2: MNHEY, SMNVEV (reference sequence). CDR3 in amino acids: CASSPTGRSYGYTF. The CDR3 nucleotides read TGTGCCAGCAGTCCCACAGGACGGAGCTATGGCTACACCTTC.

The chain has TRBV7-6 and TRBJ1-5, with no clear D. V was pared by 5 bases and J by 4 bases, with 9 bases between. The CDR3 is 13 amino acids. In germline, CDR1 is SGHVS, CDR2 FNYEAQ. CDR3 DNA sequence: TGTGCCAGCAGCCCCTCCGGGAATCAGCCCCAGCATTTT. Encoded protein: CASSPSGNQPQHF.

The gene calls are TRBV18 and TRBJ2-7; D might be TRBD1 (5 bases). Germline V lookup: CDR1 KGHSH, CDR2 LQKENI. This CDR3 spans 14 amino acids. V shed 5 bases and J shed 3 bases, with 14 bases lying between them. The CDR3 is CASSSRQIDYEQYF. CDR3 nucleotides: TGTGCCAGCTCATCGAGACAGATCGACTACGAGCAGTACTTC. Filled out from reference TRBV18 and TRBJ2-7, the complete variable domain reads NAGVMQNPRHLVRRRGQEARLRCSPMKGHSHVYWYRQLPEEGLKFMVYLQKENIIDESGMPKERFSAEFPKEGPSILRIQQVVRGDSAAYFCASSSRQIDYEQYFGPGTRLTVT.

The genes are TRBV4-1 and TRBJ2-7; 7 bases fit TRBD1. The trim removed 2 bases at V and 4 bases at J, leaving 11 bases unmatched. Germline CDR1 is MGHRA and CDR2 is YSYEKL. The CDR3 sequence is 16 residues long. CDR3 coding DNA: TGCGCCAGCAGCCAAATAGGGCGTGACAGGGCTTACGAGCAGTACTTC. It specifies CASSQIGRDRAYEQYF.

The chain joins TRBV18 to TRBJ2-1; 7 bases are shared with TRBD2. The length of the CDR3 is 13 residues. J lost 7 bases, V lost 3 bases, and 3 bases had no gene match. Germline values: CDR1 KGHSH, CDR2 LQKENI. CDR3 sequence: CASSPGTTNEQFF. In DNA, the CDR3 is TGTGCCAGCTCACCCGGGACTACAAATGAGCAGTTCTTC. Together with reference TRBV18 and TRBJ2-1, the CDR3 gives the full variable domain: NAGVMQNPRHLVRRRGQEARLRCSPMKGHSHVYWYRQLPEEGLKFMVYLQKENIIDESGMPKERFSAEFPKEGPSILRIQQVVRGDSAAYFCASSPGTTNEQFFGPGTRLTVL.

This chain connects TRBV19 to TRBJ2-2; 11 bases fit TRBD2. CDR3 length: 17 residues. Losses at the gene ends were 6 bases for V and 5 bases for J; bases not matched to a gene: 11. Germline V gives CDR1 LNHDA, CDR2 SQIVND (reference sequence). The CDR3 sequence: CASRTSGTSLDTGELFF. The CDR3 bases are TGTGCCAGTAGGACTAGCGGGACCTCTTTAGATACCGGGGAGCTGTTTTTT.

CDR3 amino acids: CASMLGTGGNTQYF. The CDR3 nucleotides read TGTGCCAGCATGCTGGGGACCGGGGGGAATACGCAGTATTTT. The chain has TRBV2 and TRBJ2-3, with TRBD2 matching over 7 bases. Germline lookup yields CDR1 SNHLY and CDR2 FYNNEI. Losses at the gene ends were 7 bases for V and 7 bases for J; bases not matched to a gene: 11. The CDR3 spans 14 residues.

This clone occurred a few times. The chain carries TRBV6-6 and TRBJ1-6; no definite D call. The CDR3 has 14 residues. V was pared by 8 bases and J by 5 bases, with 13 bases between. Germline CDR1 is MNHNY and CDR2 is SVGAGI (reference sequence). The CDR3 region is CASGPGPHNSPLHF. The CDR3 nucleotides are TGTGCCAGCGGCCCTGGGCCCCATAATTCACCCCTCCACTTT.

V is TRBV20-1 and J is TRBJ2-1, with D unresolved. CDR1 DFQATT and CDR2 SNEGSKA come from the germline V gene (reference sequence). This CDR3 has 10 amino acids. V gave up 6 bases and J gave up 6 bases, with 6 bases separating them. The CDR3 spells CSAQLNEQFF. CDR3 nucleotides: TGCAGTGCCCAACTCAATGAGCAGTTCTTC.

The chain recombines TRBV9 with TRBJ1-1; D may be TRBD1 (6 bases). The CDR3 has 15 amino acids. Germline-derived CDR1 and CDR2 are SGDLS and YYNGEE. Trimming left V 4 bases short and J 1 base short, with 14 bases between. Written as DNA, the CDR3 is TGTGCCAGCAGCCCGAGGGGGGGCTGGAACACTGAAGCTTTCTTT. The encoded protein is CASSPRGGWNTEAFF.

This chain connects TRBV9 to TRBJ2-6, with 9 nucleotides matching TRBD2. The junction had 15 bases not matched to a gene; V was cut back by 4 bases and J by 4 bases. Germline CDR1 is SGDLS and CDR2 is YYNGEE. This CDR3 is 19 amino acids long. CDR3 nucleotide sequence: TGTGCCAGCAGCCGAAAGGTGGGCGGGGGGGCCTCCGGGGCCAACGTCCTGACTTTC. Translation gives CASSRKVGGGASGANVLTF.

The chain carries TRBV7-9 and TRBJ2-1, with D perhaps matching TRBD2 (7 bases). Germline CDR1 reads SEHNR; CDR2 reads FQNEAQ (reference sequence). This CDR3 has 15 amino acids. The V and J ends lost 3 bases and 3 bases respectively, with 12 bases between them. CDR3 in amino acids: CASSLGRGRYNEQFF. Here the CDR3 DNA reads TGTGCCAGCAGCTTGGGGCGGGGGCGCTACAATGAGCAGTTCTTC.

A single count supports this clone. The chain has TRBV7-2 and TRBJ2-3; D might be TRBD1 (7 bases). The CDR3 runs 15 residues. Germline CDR1 is SGHTA and CDR2 is FQGNSA. The V end was cut by 9 bases, the J end by 2 bases, with 18 bases between. CDR3 coding DNA: TGTGCCAGTATGGGCCGACAGGGACTCACAGATACGCAGTATTTT. Encoded protein: CASMGRQGLTDTQYF.

This sequence joins TRBV6-5 and TRBJ2-3; 9 bases agree with TRBD1. The length of the CDR3 is 14 residues. The ends lost 7 bases at V and 4 bases at J; junction bases unmatched: 6. Germline CDR1 and CDR2: MNHEY and SVGAGI. The CDR3: CASNRDRAADTQYF. CDR3 coding DNA: TGTGCCAGCAATAGGGACAGGGCCGCAGATACGCAGTATTTT.

The CDR3 nucleotides are TGTGCCAGCAGCTTGTCGGGGGGGCTAGCAGAGACCCAGTACTTC. As protein: CASSLSGGLAETQYF. The gene calls are TRBV5-4 and TRBJ2-5; 8 bases agree with TRBD2. The CDR3 loop spans 15 amino acids. The J segment lost 4 bases and the V segment lost 1 base, leaving 6 bases of the junction unmatched. Germline CDR1 and CDR2: SGHNT and YYREEE (reference sequence).